The following is a TCR beta chain sequence with its context. Vbeta (60) and Jbeta (13) primers were used in the PCR. TCRdb's copy holds only in-frame clones and misses some; the assay was immunoSEQ multiplex PCR. The sample lists about 270,000 clones, just over 85% seen once, with around 4% in the top ten. Germline lookup yields CDR1 MNHNS and CDR2 SASEGT. The CDR3 spans 18 residues. The J segment lost 5 bases and the V segment lost 3 bases, leaving 10 bases of the junction unmatched. The sample belongs to a study of cytomegalovirus exposure and HLA in healthy donors. The receptor was isolated from a man aged 40-49 years in good health and CMV-seropositive. Input material: PBMCs. V usage is TRBV6-1 and J usage is TRBJ2-3; 14 bases are shared with TRBD2. The CDR3 DNA follows: TGTGCCAGCAGTGAGGCATTGGGACTAGCGGGAGCTATAGATACGCAGTATTTT. Amino acids: CASSEALGLAGAIDTQYF.